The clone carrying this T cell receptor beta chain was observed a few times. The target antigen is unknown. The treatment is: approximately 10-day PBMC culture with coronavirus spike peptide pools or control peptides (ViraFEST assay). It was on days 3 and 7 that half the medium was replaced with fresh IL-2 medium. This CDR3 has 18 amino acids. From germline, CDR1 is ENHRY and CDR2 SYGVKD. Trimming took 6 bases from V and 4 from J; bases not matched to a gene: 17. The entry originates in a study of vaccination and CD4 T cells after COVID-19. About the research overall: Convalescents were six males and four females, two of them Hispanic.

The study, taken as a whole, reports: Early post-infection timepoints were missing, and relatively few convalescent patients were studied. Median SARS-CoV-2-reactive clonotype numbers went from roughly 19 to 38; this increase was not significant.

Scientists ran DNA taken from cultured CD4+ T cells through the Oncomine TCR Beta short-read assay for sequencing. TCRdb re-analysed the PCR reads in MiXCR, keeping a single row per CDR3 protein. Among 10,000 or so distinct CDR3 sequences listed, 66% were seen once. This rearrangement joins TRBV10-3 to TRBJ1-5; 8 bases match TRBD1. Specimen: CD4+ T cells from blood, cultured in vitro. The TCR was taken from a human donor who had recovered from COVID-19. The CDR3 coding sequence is TGTGCCATCAGCAGGGGGCGCCCAACTGGCAATGTGAATCAGCCCCAGCATTTT. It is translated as CAISRGRPTGNVNQPQHF.